The source of this T cell receptor beta chain is a study of OX40 agonist ivuxolimab in advanced cancers. Study background: As their treatment, patients were administered ivuxolimab, an agonistic anti-OX40 (CD134) antibody. Prior anti-PD-1, anti-PD-L1 or anti-CTLA-4 therapy did not bar entry, and more than 35% had some.

Some clones are missing from TCRdb's copy, which holds only in-frame ones; the method was immunoSEQ multiplex PCR. This table has about 72,000 clones, about 88% appearing once. General study points: Nonresponders, in some cases, also had low normalized T-cell clonal expansion. At 0.1 to 3.0 mg/kg, CD4+ and CD8+ blood T cells expanded clonally by week 6.

To note about this clone: Its antigen is unidentified. The germline gene is not matched at one end of the junction; a read error may be the cause.

The CDR3 covers 15 residues. Germline V gene sequence: CDR1 MNHNY, CDR2 SVGAGI (reference sequence). V is TRBV6-6 and J is TRBJ1-3; no clear D. The sequences come from CD4+ or CD8+ T cells sorted from blood, collected in a trial of the OX40 agonist ivuxolimab. This sequence was found in an adult with an advanced solid tumor such as melanoma, head and neck, liver or kidney cancer. In nucleotides, the CDR3 is TGTGCCATCAGTGGCCCCGGGAACTCTGGAAACACCATATATTTT. It yields the protein CAISGPGNSGNTIYF.